This is a list of T cell receptor beta chains from one sample in a study of early T cells in non-severe SARS-CoV-2 infection. TCRdb used MiXCR to reprocess the 5' RACE reads, holding one entry per CDR3 protein. The table lists tens of thousands of distinct CDR3 sequences, under 9% of them singletons. The sample was whole blood, taken at baseline. All receptors come from an adult who was a healthcare worker with PCR-confirmed SARS-CoV-2 infection or an uninfected control (not recorded which). Both conserved end residues are part of each CDR3. Only part of the rows carry a size: once, few, many, or a class if the clone is expanded.

V gene: TRBV19; clone size: many; CDR3 protein: CATAGQTNEKLFF
V gene: TRBV27; clone size: NA; CDR3 protein: CASSLYGAGEQFF
V gene: TRBV11-3; clone size: NA; CDR3 protein: CASSPGQGAGNTIYF
V gene: TRBV11-2; clone size: many; CDR3 protein: CASSSQGGETWFRATKEFF
V gene: TRBV25-1; clone size: many; CDR3 protein: CASSQRQSYNEQFF
V gene: TRBV4-1; clone size: NA; CDR3 protein: CASSLTLAGGRNEQFF
V gene: TRBV20-1; clone size: few; CDR3 protein: CSARVGTRAANEQFF
V gene: TRBV6-5; clone size: NA; CDR3 protein: CASRWGVDRVGTEAFF
V gene: TRBV5-1; clone size: many; CDR3 protein: CASSLPGLGANVLTF
V gene: TRBV20-1; clone size: NA; CDR3 protein: CSARGGGNRRDTEAFF
V gene: TRBV6-5; clone size: NA; CDR3 protein: CASSYSGLAGGLYEQYF
V gene: TRBV19; clone size: NA; CDR3 protein: CASRQGVPEAFF
V gene: TRBV12-3/TRBV12-4; clone size: NA; CDR3 protein: CASSRTGYQPQHF
V gene: TRBV20-1; clone size: few; CDR3 protein: CSALNAGRHSNQPQHF
V gene: TRBV12-5; clone size: few; CDR3 protein: CASGSRGTDTQYF
V gene: TRBV16; clone size: many; CDR3 protein: CASSQNSNQPQHF
V gene: TRBV15; clone size: few; CDR3 protein: CATSSTSGAVEQFF
V gene: TRBV29-1; clone size: NA; CDR3 protein: CSAPGTSGNTDTQYF
V gene: TRBV11-2; clone size: few; CDR3 protein: CASSLEAFQETQYF
V gene: TRBV20-1; clone size: few; CDR3 protein: CSARDLATGELFF
V gene: TRBV10-3; clone size: many; CDR3 protein: CAIKWDPNRPEDPQHF